Each of the 17 T cell receptor beta chains below was sequenced from the same sample in a study of blood T cell repertoires in COVID-19. Profiled with immunoSEQ multiplex PCR; TCRdb holds only in-frame clones, not every one. The sample has about 160,000 clones, 80% to 90% seen once; the top ten hold roughly 4%. The specimen sequenced was peripheral blood. Receptor source: a woman in her sixties or seventies who had recovered from COVID-19.

V is TRBV28 and J is TRBJ2-4, with D perhaps TRBD2 (6 bases). CDR3 length: 14 amino acids. The germline V gene encodes CDR1 MDHEN and CDR2 SYDVKM. V was clipped by 8 bases and J by 1 base, with 12 bases between them. DNA for the CDR3: TGTGCCAGCGGGACTCCGGGGGCCAAAAACATTCAGTACTTC. It encodes CASGTPGAKNIQYF.

This chain connects TRBV9 to TRBJ2-7, with D uncertain. This CDR3 has 14 amino acids. Trimming removed 0 bases from V and 2 bases from J, with 9 bases in between. Germline CDR1 and CDR2: SGDLS and YYNGEE. The CDR3: CASSVVATTYEQYF. CDR3 in DNA: TGTGCCAGCAGCGTAGTGGCGACAACCTACGAGCAGTACTTC.

The V gene is TRBV7-8, the J gene TRBJ1-3; D call uncertain. This CDR3 has 16 residues. Trimming pared 2 bases from V and 0 bases from J, leaving 11 bases between. Per germline, CDR1 SGHVS and CDR2 FQNEAQ. CDR3 coding DNA: TGTGCCAGCAGCTTAAGTAACAGCCGCTCTGGAAACACCATATATTTT. Translating it yields CASSLSNSRSGNTIYF.

The V gene is TRBV7-2, the J gene TRBJ1-2, with 7 bases that match TRBD1. Trimming at V came to 0 bases and at J to 2 bases, leaving 6 bases not matched to a gene. This CDR3 comprises 16 residues. Germline values: CDR1 SGHTA, CDR2 FQGNSA. This CDR3 is CASSLATGQPNYGYTF. In nucleotides, the CDR3 is TGTGCCAGCAGCTTAGCGACGGGACAGCCCAACTATGGCTACACCTTC.

The gene calls are TRBV5-1 and TRBJ2-1; 13 nucleotides align to TRBD2. CDR1 and CDR2 (germline): SGHRS, YFSETQ. The J segment lost 6 bases and the V segment lost 5 bases, leaving 8 bases of the junction unmatched. The length of the CDR3 is 16 residues. Here the CDR3 DNA reads TGCGCCAGCAGACTGGGACTAGCGGGGAAGGTCAATGAGCAGTTCTTC. This gives the protein CASRLGLAGKVNEQFF.

CDR3 region: CASSLGGTDSNQPQHF. The CDR3 DNA is TGTGCCAGCAGCTTAGGCGGGACAGATAGCAATCAGCCCCAGCATTTT. V usage is TRBV13 and J usage is TRBJ1-5, with TRBD1 matching over 7 bases. Germline V gives CDR1 PRHDT, CDR2 FYEKMQ (reference sequence). This CDR3 has 16 residues. V shed 0 bases and J 0 bases; nucleotides not matched to a gene: 2. Variable domain in full (rest from reference TRBV13 and TRBJ1-5): AAGVIQSPRHLIKEKRETATLKCYPIPRHDTVYWYQQGPGQDPQFLISFYEKMQSDKGSIPDRFSAQQFSDYHSELNMSSLELGDSALYFCASSLGGTDSNQPQHFGDGTRLSIL.

The rearrangement uses TRBV5-4 and TRBJ1-2; TRBD1 matches 7 bases. The germline V gene encodes CDR1 SGHNT and CDR2 YYREEE (reference sequence). V was clipped by 4 bases and J by 6 bases; unmatched bases: 9. This CDR3 has 14 amino acids. The CDR3 region is CASSIDRAKNGYTF. The CDR3, as DNA: TGTGCCAGCAGCATCGACAGGGCCAAAAATGGCTACACCTTC.

The rearrangement links TRBV11-2 to TRBJ1-6; TRBD1 is a possible D gene (5 bases). Germline CDR1 and CDR2: SGHAT and FQNNGV. The V end lost 2 bases, the J end lost 0 bases, and 8 bases lay between the germline ends. The CDR3 extends over 16 amino acids. The CDR3 DNA is TGTGCCAGCAGCTTACAGGGAAGCTCCTATAATTCACCCCTCCACTTT. Translating gives CASSLQGSSYNSPLHF.

This clone came up once. Distinct nucleotide sequences in the sample also encode this CDR3. This chain uses TRBV11-2 with TRBJ2-7; D possibly corresponds to TRBD1 (6 bases). The germline CDR1 and CDR2 sequences are SGHAT and FQNNGV. Trimming removed 4 bases at V and 3 bases at J, with 7 bases between. The length of the CDR3 is 12 residues. CDR3 in DNA: TGTGCCAGCAGCTCACAGGGCTACGAGCAGTACTTC. Its protein is CASSSQGYEQYF.

The chain employs TRBV11-3 and TRBJ2-3; 9 positions match TRBD2. Germline V gene lookup returns CDR1 SGHNT and CDR2 YENEEA. The V gene end was trimmed by 5 bases and the J gene end by 3 bases; junction bases not matched to a gene: 6. CDR3 length: 15 amino acids. As DNA, the CDR3 is TGTGCCAGCAGCAAAGGGACTAGCCCGACAGATACGCAGTATTTT. It encodes CASSKGTSPTDTQYF.

A word on this clone: The sample has other DNA sequences that encode this CDR3 too. This chain joins TRBV28 and TRBJ2-7; 7 nucleotides match TRBD2. CDR1 is MDHEN and CDR2 is SYDVKM in the germline V gene. This CDR3 has 16 amino acids. V lost 2 bases to trimming and J lost 1 base; unmatched junction nucleotides: 8. The CDR3 sequence: CASSLRLGGGSYEQYF. For the CDR3, the DNA is TGTGCCAGCAGTTTAAGGTTGGGGGGAGGGTCCTACGAGCAGTACTTC.

This chain uses TRBV5-1 with TRBJ2-1; TRBD1 is a possible D gene (6 bases). Trimming removed 4 bases from V and 0 bases from J, with 14 bases in between. The CDR3 runs 16 residues. Germline V gene data show CDR1 as SGHRS and CDR2 as YFSETQ. The CDR3 DNA sequence: TGCGCCAGCAGCCTTAACGCGGACAGCTCCTACAATGAGCAGTTCTTC. Amino acid sequence: CASSLNADSSYNEQFF.

The rearrangement joins TRBV6-5 to TRBJ2-5; TRBD1 agrees at 8 bases. The CDR3 has 15 amino acids. With V trimmed by 7 bases and J by 2 bases, 9 bases remained unmatched. Germline CDR1 and CDR2: MNHEY and SVGAGI. CDR3 region: CASTPYRGSQETQYF. The CDR3, as DNA: TGTGCCAGCACGCCCTACAGGGGGTCACAAGAGACCCAGTACTTC.

Concerning this clone: Within the sample, other DNA sequences also encode this same CDR3. The gene calls are TRBV27 and TRBJ2-3, with D unclear. Per the germline V gene, CDR1 is MNHEY and CDR2 is SMNVEV (reference sequence). Trimming took off 3 bases at V and 5 bases at J, with 3 bases between the two ends. This CDR3 has 11 amino acids. The CDR3 region has the DNA TGTGCCAGCAGTTTGAGAGATACGCAGTATTTT. Translated: CASSLRDTQYF.

The chain joins TRBV5-1 to TRBJ1-3; 7 bases match TRBD1. V trimming: 5 bases; J trimming: 0 bases; junction bases outside the gene matches: 5. The CDR3 covers 15 residues. Looked up from germline, CDR1 is SGHRS and CDR2 is YFSETQ. CDR3 loop: CASSETGLSGNTIYF. In DNA, the CDR3 is TGCGCCAGCAGTGAGACAGGGCTCTCTGGAAACACCATATATTTT.

This chain uses TRBV5-1 with TRBJ1-4; TRBD1 matches 8 bases. The CDR3 runs to 15 residues. The V and J ends lost 2 bases and 8 bases, in that order; junction bases with no gene match: 8. Germline CDR1 is SGHRS and CDR2 is YFSETQ. For the CDR3, the DNA is TGCGCCAGCAGCTTCGGACAGGGAAGCCCAGAAAAACTGTTTTTT. As protein: CASSFGQGSPEKLFF.

This clone was observed a single time. The sample holds other DNA sequences that translate to the same CDR3. This chain links TRBV2 with TRBJ2-3; 10 nucleotides align to TRBD1. J gave up 0 bases and V 5 bases, and 2 bases lay outside the gene matches. The V gene's germline CDR1 is SNHLY and CDR2 FYNNEI. The CDR3 is made up of 15 amino acids. CDR3: CASSRTGGSTDTQYF. The CDR3 DNA sequence: TGTGCCAGCAGTAGGACAGGGGGTAGCACAGATACGCAGTATTTT.